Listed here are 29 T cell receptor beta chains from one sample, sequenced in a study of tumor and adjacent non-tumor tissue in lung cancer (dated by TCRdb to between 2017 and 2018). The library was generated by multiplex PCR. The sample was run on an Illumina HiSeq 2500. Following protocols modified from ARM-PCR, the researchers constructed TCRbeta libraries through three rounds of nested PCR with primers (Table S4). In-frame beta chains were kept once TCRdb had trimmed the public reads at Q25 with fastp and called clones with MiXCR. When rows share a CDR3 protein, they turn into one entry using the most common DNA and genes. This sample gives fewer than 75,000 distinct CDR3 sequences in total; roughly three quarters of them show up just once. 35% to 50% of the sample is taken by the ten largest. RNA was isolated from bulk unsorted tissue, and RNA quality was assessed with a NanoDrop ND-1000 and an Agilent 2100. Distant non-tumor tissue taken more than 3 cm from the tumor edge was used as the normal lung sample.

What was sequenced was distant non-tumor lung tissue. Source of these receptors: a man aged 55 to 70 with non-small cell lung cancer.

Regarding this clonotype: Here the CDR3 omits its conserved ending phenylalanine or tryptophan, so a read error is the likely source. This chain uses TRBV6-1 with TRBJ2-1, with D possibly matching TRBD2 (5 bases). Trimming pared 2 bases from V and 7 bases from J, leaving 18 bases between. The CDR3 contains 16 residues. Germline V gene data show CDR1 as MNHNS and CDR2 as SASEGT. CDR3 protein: CASSESVRLRRNEQFS. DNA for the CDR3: TGTGCCAGCAGTGAATCCGTGCGGCTTAGGAGGAATGAGCAGTTCTCC.

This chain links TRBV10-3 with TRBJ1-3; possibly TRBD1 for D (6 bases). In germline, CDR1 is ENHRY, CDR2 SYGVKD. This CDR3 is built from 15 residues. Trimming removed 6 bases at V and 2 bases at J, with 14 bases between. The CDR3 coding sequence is TGTGCCATCAGGGGAACTGGGACAACTGGAAACACCATATATTTT. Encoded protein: CAIRGTGTTGNTIYF.

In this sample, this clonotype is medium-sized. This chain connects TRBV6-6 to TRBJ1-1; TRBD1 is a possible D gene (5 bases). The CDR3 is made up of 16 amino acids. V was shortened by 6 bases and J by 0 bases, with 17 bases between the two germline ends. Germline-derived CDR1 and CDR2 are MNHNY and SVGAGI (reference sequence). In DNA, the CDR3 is TGTGCCAGCAGACAGAGCGGAATGGGGGTGAACACTGAAGCTTTCTTT. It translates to CASRQSGMGVNTEAFF.

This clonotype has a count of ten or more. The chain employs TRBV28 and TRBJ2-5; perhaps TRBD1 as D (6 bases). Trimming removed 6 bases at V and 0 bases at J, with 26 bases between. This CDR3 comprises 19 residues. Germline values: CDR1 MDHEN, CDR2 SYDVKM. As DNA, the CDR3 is TGTGCCAGCAGCTCCCCTTTGAGGGCAGGGGCTACCTACCAAGAGACCCAGTACTTC. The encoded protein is CASSSPLRAGATYQETQYF.

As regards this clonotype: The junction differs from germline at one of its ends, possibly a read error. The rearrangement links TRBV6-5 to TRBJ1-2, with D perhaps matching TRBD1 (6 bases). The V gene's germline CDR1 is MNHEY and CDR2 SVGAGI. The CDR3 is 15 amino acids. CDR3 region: CASSPQGGNNYGHTF. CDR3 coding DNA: TGTGCCAGCAGTCCACAGGGTGGTAATAACTATGGCCACACCTTC.

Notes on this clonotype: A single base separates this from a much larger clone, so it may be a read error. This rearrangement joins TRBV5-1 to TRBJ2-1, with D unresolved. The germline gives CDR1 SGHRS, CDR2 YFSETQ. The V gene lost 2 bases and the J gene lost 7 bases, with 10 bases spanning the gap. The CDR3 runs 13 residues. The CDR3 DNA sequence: TGCGCCAGCAGCTTTATTAACTCGAATGAGCAGTTCTTC. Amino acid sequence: CASSFINSNEQFF. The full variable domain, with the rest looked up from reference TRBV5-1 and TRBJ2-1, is KAGVTQTPRYLIKTRGQQVTLSCSPISGHRSVSWYQQTPGQGLQFLFEYFSETQRNKGNFPGRFSGRQFSNSRSEMNVSTLELGDSALYLCASSFINSNEQFFGPGTRLTVL.

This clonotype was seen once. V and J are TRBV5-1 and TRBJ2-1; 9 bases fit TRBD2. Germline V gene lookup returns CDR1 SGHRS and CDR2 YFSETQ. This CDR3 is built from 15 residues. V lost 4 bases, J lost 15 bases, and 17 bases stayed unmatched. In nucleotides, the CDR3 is TGCGCCAGCAGCGCCGGGGCTAGCGGGAACCCAGGGTGGTTCTTC. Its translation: CASSAGASGNPGWFF.

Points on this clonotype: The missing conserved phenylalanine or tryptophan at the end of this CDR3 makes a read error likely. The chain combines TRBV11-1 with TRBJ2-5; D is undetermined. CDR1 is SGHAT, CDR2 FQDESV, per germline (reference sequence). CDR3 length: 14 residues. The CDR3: CVSSKDMYQETQYI. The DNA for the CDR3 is TGTGTCAGCAGCAAAGACATGTACCAAGAGACCCAGTACATC.

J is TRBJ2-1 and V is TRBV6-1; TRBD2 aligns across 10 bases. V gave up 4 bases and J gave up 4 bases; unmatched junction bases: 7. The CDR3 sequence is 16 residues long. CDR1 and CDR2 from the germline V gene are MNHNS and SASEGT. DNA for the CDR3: TGTGCCAGCAGTGGAGATAGCGGGAGGATATACAATGAGCAGTTCTTC. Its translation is CASSGDSGRIYNEQFF.

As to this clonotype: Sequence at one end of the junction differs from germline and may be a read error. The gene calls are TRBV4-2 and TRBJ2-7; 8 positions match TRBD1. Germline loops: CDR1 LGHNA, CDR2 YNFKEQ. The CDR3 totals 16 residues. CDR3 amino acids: CARSQEGAGGADEQYF. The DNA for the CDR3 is TGTGCCAGGAGCCAAGAAGGTGCAGGGGGCGCTGACGAGCAGTACTTC.

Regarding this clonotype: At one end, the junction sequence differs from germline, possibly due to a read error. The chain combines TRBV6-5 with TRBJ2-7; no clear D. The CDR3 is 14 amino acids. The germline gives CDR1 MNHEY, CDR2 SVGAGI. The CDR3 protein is CVSSRTRFSYEQYF. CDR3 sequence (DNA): TGTGTCAGCAGTCGCACCCGGTTCTCCTACGAGCAGTACTTC.

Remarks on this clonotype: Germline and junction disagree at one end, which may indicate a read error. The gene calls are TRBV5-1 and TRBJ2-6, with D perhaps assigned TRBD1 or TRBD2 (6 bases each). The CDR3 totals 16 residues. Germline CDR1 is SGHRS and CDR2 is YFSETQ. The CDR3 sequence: CASSQGNVGGANVLTF. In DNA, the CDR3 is TGCGCCAGCAGCCAGGGGAATGTTGGCGGGGCCAATGTCCTGACTTTC.

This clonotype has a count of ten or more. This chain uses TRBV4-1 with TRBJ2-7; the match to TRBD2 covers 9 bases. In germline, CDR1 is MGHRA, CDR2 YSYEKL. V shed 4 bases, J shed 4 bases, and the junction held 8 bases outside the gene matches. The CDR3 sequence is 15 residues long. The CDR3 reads CASSLLAGAGYEQYF. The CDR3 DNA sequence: TGCGCCAGCAGCCTGTTAGCGGGAGCGGGATACGAGCAGTACTTC.

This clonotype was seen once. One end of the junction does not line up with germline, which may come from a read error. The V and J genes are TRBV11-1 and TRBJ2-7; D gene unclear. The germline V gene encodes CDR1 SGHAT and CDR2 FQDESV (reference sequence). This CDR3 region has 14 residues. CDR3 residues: CASSLKIGPYEHYF. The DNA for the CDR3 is TGTGCAAGTAGCTTGAAAATCGGTCCCTACGAGCACTACTTC.

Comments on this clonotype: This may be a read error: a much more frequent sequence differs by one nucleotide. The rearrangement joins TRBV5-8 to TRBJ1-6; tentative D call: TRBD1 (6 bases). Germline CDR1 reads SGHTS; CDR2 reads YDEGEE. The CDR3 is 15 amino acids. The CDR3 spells CTSSLFPKGDSPLHF. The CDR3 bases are TGTACCAGCAGCTTGTTCCCCAAGGGGGATTCACCCCTCCACTTT. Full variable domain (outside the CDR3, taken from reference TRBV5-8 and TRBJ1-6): EAGVTQSPTHLIKTRGQQATLRCSPISGHTSVYWYQQALGLGLQFLLWYDEGEERNRGNFPPRFSGRQFPNYSSELNVNALELEDSALYLCTSSLFPKGDSPLHFGNGTRLTVT.

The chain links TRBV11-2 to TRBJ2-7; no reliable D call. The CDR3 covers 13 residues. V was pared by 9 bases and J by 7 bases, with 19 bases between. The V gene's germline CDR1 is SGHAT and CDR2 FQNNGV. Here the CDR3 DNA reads TGTGCCAGTAGTCCCCGTACAGCGTGGGAGCAGTACTTC. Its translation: CASSPRTAWEQYF. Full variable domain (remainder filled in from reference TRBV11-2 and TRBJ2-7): EAGVAQSPRYKIIEKRQSVAFWCNPISGHATLYWYQQILGQGPKLLIQFQNNGVVDDSQLPKDRFSAERLKGVDSTLKIQPAKLEDSAVYLCASSPRTAWEQYFGPGTRLTVT.

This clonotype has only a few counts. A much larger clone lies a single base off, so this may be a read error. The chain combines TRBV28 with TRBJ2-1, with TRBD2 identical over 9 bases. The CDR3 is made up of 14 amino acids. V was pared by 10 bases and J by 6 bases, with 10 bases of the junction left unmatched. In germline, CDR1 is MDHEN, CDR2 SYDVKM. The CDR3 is CANRVSGSSNEQFF. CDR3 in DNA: TGTGCCAACAGGGTTAGCGGGAGCTCCAATGAGCAGTTCTTC.

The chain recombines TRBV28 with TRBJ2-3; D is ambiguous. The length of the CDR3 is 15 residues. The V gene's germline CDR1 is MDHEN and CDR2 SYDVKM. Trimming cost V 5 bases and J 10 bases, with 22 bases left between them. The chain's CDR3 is CASSPPGARKEAQYF. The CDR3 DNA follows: TGTGCCAGCAGTCCCCCCGGAGCACGTAAAGAGGCGCAGTATTTT.

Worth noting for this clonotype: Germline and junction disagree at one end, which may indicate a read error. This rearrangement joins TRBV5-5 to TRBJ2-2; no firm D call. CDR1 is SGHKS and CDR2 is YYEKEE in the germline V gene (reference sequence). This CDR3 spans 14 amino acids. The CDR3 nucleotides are TGTGCCAACAGCTGGGTTTTTTTGGCCGGGGAGCTGTTTTTT. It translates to CANSWVFLAGELFF.

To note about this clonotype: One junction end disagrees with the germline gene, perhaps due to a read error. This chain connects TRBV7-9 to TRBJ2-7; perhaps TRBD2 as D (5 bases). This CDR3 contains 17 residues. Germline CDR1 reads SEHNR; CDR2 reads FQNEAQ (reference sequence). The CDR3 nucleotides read TGTGCCAGCGGCTTATTAGTTCTATCGGACTGTACCTACGAGCAGTACTTC. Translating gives CASGLLVLSDCTYEQYF. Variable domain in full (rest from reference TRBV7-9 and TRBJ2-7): DTGVSQNPRHKITKRGQNVTFRCDPISEHNRLYWYRQTLGQGPEFLTYFQNEAQLEKSRLLSDRFSAERPKGSFSTLEIQRTEQGDSAMYLCASGLLVLSDCTYEQYFGPGTRLTVT.

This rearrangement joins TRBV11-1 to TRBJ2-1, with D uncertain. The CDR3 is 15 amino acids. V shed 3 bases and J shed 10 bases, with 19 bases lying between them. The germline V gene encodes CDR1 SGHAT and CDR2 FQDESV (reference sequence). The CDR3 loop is CASSFDIHSTNEQFF. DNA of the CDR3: TGTGCCAGCAGCTTCGACATCCATAGCACCAACGAGCAGTTCTTC.

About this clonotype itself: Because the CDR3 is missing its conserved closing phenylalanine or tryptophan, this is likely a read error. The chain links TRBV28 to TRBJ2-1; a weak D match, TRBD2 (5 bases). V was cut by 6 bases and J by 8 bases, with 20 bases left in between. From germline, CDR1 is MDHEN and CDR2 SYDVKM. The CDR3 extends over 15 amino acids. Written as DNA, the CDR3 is TGTGCCAGCAGAGGTCTCCTAGTGGGAGTTTATGAGCAGTTCTAC. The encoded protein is CASRGLLVGVYEQFY.

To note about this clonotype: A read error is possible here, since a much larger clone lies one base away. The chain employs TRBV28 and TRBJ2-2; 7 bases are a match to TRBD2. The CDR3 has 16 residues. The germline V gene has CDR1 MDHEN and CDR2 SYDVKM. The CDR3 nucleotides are TGTGCCAGCCGCCCTAGCGGAGGGATGAACACCGGGAAGCTGTTTTTT. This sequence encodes CASRPSGGMNTGKLFF.

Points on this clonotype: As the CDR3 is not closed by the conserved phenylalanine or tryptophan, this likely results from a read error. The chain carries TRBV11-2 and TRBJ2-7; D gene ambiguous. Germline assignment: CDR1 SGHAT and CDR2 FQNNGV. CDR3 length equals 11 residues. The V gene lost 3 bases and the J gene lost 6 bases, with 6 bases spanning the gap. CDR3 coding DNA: TGTGCCAGCAGCTTGATGCGCGAGCAGTACTAC. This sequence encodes CASSLMREQYY.

The CDR3 DNA reads as TGCAGCGTAGCGGGACTAGTGGGAGAATTCGGTGATACCCAGTACTTC. It codes for CSVAGLVGEFGDTQYF. The rearrangement uses TRBV29-1 and TRBJ2-5; 8 positions match TRBD2. CDR3 length: 16 amino acids. From germline, CDR1 is SQVTM and CDR2 ANQGSEA. The V segment lost 6 bases and the J segment 8 bases; nucleotides outside the gene matches: 20.

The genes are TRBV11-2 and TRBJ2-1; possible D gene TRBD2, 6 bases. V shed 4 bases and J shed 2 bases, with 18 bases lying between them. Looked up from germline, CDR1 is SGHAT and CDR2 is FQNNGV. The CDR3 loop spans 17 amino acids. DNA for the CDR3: TGTGCCAGCAGCTCTAAATCCCACGGGAGCCCCTACAATGAGCAGTTCTTC. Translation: CASSSKSHGSPYNEQFF.

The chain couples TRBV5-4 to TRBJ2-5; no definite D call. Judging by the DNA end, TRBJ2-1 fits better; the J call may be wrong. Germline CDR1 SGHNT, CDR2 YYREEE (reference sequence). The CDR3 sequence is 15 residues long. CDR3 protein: CASSLFHRLQETQFF. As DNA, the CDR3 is TGTGCCAGCAGCTTGTTTCACAGACTGCAAGAGACCCAGTTCTTC.

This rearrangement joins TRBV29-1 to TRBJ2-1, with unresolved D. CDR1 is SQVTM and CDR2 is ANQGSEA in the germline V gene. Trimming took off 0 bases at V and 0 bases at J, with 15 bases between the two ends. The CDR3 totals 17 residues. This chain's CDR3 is CSVEDLEWWSSYNEQFF. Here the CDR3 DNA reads TGCAGCGTTGAAGATCTAGAATGGTGGAGCTCCTACAATGAGCAGTTCTTC.

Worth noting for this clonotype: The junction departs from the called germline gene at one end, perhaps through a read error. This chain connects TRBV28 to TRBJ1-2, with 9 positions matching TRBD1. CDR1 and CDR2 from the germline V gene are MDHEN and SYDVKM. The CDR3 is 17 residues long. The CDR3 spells CASSIPGQGHTNYGYTF. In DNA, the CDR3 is TGCGCCAGCAGTATACCGGGACAGGGCCACACTAACTATGGCTACACCTTC.